This T cell receptor beta chain was retrieved from a study of shared clonotypes between healthy human individuals. The study's findings and limits: Generation probabilities of non-shared clonotypes were lower (relative to those shared by all four donors).

With respect to this clone: Its antigen is still unknown.

Sequencing was performed with immunoSEQ multiplex PCR; in TCRdb, only in-frame clones are kept and a portion is missing. The sample lists roughly 2 million clones, approximately 96% seen once, with around 0.13% in the top ten. The CDR3 covers 16 residues. V lost 5 bases and J lost 0, with 15 bases in between. Germline CDR1 SGHTA, CDR2 FQGNSA. Sequenced: naive CD4+ T cells sorted from blood. Subset noted: CD45RA+ positively selected. V gene TRBV7-2 combines with J gene TRBJ2-3, with D perhaps matching TRBD2 (6 bases). The TCR comes from a man aged 18 to 35 in good health. The CDR3 is CASSPISGSSTDTQYF. The CDR3, as DNA: TGTGCCAGCAGCCCGATCAGCGGGTCTAGCACAGATACGCAGTATTTT.